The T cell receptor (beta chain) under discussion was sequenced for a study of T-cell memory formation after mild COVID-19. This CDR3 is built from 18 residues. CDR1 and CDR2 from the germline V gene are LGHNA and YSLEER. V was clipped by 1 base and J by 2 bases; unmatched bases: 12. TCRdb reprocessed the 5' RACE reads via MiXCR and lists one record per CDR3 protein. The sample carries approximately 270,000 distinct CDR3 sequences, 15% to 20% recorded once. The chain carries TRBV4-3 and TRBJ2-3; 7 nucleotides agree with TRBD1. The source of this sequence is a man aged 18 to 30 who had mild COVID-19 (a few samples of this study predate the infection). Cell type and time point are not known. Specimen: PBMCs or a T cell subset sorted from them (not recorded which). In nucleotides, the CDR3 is TGCGCCAGCAGCCAAGGTGCGGCCGGCAGGGGGACCACAGATACGCAGTATTTT. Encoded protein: CASSQGAAGRGTTDTQYF.